This entry lists 12 T cell receptor beta chains sequenced from one sample in a study of blood T cell repertoires in COVID-19. Assay: immunoSEQ multiplex PCR; the TCRdb copy retains only in-frame clones and omits some. The profile covers about 200,000 clones, with about 87% appearing a single time and less than 1.5% taken by the ten largest. The sequenced material came from PBMCs or T cells enriched from blood (not recorded which). The receptors come from a man aged 25-45 years who had recovered from COVID-19.

This chain joins TRBV10-3 and TRBJ1-2; D is possibly TRBD1 (5 bases). CDR3 length: 14 residues. Germline CDR1 ENHRY, CDR2 SYGVKD. Trimming took 7 bases from V and 5 from J, leaving 17 bases between them. In nucleotides, the CDR3 is TGTGCCATCAAAGGGCAGGGCGCGGAGTATGGCTACACCTTC. This translates into CAIKGQGAEYGYTF.

CDR3: CASSQDIAQGTDGYTF. For the CDR3, the DNA is TGCGCCAGCAGCCAAGATATCGCCCAGGGTACTGACGGCTACACCTTC. The chain joins TRBV4-3 to TRBJ1-2; possible D gene TRBD1, 5 bases. The CDR3 spans 16 residues. CDR1 and CDR2 (germline): LGHNA, YSLEER. With 0 bases removed from V and 8 bases from J, the gap between germline ends came to 19 bases.

This chain links TRBV2 with TRBJ1-1, with 9 nucleotides matching TRBD1. The CDR3 length is 13 residues. The germline V gene encodes CDR1 SNHLY and CDR2 FYNNEI. With V trimmed by 8 bases and J by 5 bases, 6 bases remained unmatched. CDR3 nucleotide sequence: TGTGCCAGCGGACGGACAGGGGTTACTGAAGCTTTCTTT. It codes for CASGRTGVTEAFF.

This clone has a single count. CDR3 amino acids: CASRADSAYGYTF. The DNA of the CDR3 is TGTGCCAGCAGGGCAGACAGTGCCTATGGCTACACCTTC. The chain carries TRBV11-2 and TRBJ1-2, with D possibly matching TRBD1 (5 bases). Between the trimmed V and J ends, which lost 6 bases and 4 bases, there was a span of 12 bases. CDR3 length: 13 amino acids. Per germline, CDR1 SGHAT and CDR2 FQNNGV. Full variable domain (outside the CDR3, taken from reference TRBV11-2 and TRBJ1-2): EAGVAQSPRYKIIEKRQSVAFWCNPISGHATLYWYQQILGQGPKLLIQFQNNGVVDDSQLPKDRFSAERLKGVDSTLKIQPAKLEDSAVYLCASRADSAYGYTFGSGTRLTVV.

This chain joins TRBV9 and TRBJ2-7; 8 nucleotides agree with TRBD2. The CDR3 covers 14 residues. J gave up 3 bases and V 3 bases, and 5 bases lay outside the gene matches. Germline values: CDR1 SGDLS, CDR2 YYNGEE. CDR3 loop: CASSARTSSYEQYF. The CDR3, as DNA: TGTGCCAGCAGCGCCCGGACTAGCAGCTACGAGCAGTACTTC.

The chain recombines TRBV12-3 or TRBV12-4 with TRBJ2-7; D ambiguous. The CDR3 is made up of 13 amino acids. Trimming removed 4 bases from V and 3 bases from J, with 10 bases in between. CDR3 DNA sequence: TGTGCCAGCAGTTGGAACGGAGTCTACGAGCAGTACTTC. Encoded protein: CASSWNGVYEQYF.

The chain uses TRBV30 and TRBJ1-1, with 8 nucleotides matching TRBD1. The CDR3 is made up of 15 amino acids. Trimming at V came to 1 base and at J to 1 base, leaving 5 bases not matched to a gene. The germline gives CDR1 GTSNPN, CDR2 SVGIG (reference sequence). The CDR3 nucleotides read TGTGCCTGGAGTGCCCTGGACAGGGAGAACACTGAAGCTTTCTTT. Encoded protein: CAWSALDRENTEAFF.

The chain couples TRBV9 to TRBJ1-2, with unresolved D. Germline V gene sequence: CDR1 SGDLS, CDR2 YYNGEE. The CDR3 length is 12 residues. Trimming took 7 bases from V and 8 from J, leaving 15 bases between them. The chain's CDR3 is CASHNSGKGYTF. The CDR3 coding sequence is TGTGCCAGCCACAACTCCGGGAAGGGCTACACCTTC.

The V call is TRBV7-2, the J call TRBJ2-5; 8 bases line up with TRBD1. V lost 4 bases and J lost 1; bases outside the gene matches: 5. The CDR3 contains 15 residues. Germline CDR1 and CDR2: SGHTA and FQGNSA. The CDR3 loop is CASSWNTGGQETQYF. The DNA of the CDR3 is TGTGCCAGCAGCTGGAATACAGGGGGCCAAGAGACCCAGTACTTC.

The chain uses TRBV21-1 and TRBJ1-4; the table's D call of TRBD1 was not tested on the DNA. TRBV21-1 is a listed pseudogene. The CDR3 consists of 21 residues. CDR3 in DNA: TGTGCCAGCAGCAAAAAGTGCGGGCAGGACAGGGGCTATGCAACTAATGAAAAACTGTTTTTT. This codes for CASSKKCGQDRGYATNEKLFF.

The chain combines TRBV4-1 with TRBJ2-1, with D hard to call. The germline V and J ends were trimmed by 3 bases and 6 bases, with 12 bases remaining between them. The CDR3 contains 14 residues. CDR1 is MGHRA, CDR2 YSYEKL, per germline. The CDR3, as DNA: TGCGCCAGCAGCCACCCGCCCCAGCGCAATGAGCAGTTCTTC. This gives the protein CASSHPPQRNEQFF.

The CDR3 loop is CASSLQRTSDDEQFF. The CDR3 bases are TGTGCCAGCAGTTTACAACGGACTAGCGACGATGAGCAGTTCTTC. The chain recombines TRBV7-9 with TRBJ2-1; the match to TRBD2 covers 9 bases. Trimming cost V 6 bases and J 8 bases; bases outside gene matches: 11. Germline V gene lookup returns CDR1 SEHNR and CDR2 FQNEAQ (reference sequence). This CDR3 spans 15 amino acids.